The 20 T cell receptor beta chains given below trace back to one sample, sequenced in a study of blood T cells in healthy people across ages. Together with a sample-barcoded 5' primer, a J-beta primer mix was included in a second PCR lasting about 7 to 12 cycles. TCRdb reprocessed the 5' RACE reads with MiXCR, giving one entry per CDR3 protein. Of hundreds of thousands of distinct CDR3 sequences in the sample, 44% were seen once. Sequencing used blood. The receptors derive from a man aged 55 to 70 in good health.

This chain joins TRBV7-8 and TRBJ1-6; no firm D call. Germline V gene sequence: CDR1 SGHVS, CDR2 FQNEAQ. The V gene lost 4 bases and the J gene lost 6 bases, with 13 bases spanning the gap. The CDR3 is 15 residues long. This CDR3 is CASSSQAGVNSPLHF. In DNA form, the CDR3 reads TGTGCCAGCAGCTCGCAGGCCGGAGTTAATTCACCCCTCCACTTT.

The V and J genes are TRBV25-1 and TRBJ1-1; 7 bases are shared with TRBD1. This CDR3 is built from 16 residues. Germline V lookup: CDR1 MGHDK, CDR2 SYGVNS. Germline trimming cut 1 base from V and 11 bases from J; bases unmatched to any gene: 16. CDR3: CASSESFKGAGPGAFF. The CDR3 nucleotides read TGTGCCAGCAGTGAATCATTCAAGGGGGCAGGGCCAGGGGCTTTCTTT.

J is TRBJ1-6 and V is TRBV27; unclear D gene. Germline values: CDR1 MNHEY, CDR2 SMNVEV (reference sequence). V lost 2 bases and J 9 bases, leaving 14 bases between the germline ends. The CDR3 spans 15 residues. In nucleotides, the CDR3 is TGTGCCAGCAGTTTAGAAGGACCCGTCCTTTCACCCCTCCACTTT. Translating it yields CASSLEGPVLSPLHF.

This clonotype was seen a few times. Here the CDR3 reads CASKTYQTENYGYTF. CDR3 bases: TGTGCCAGCAAAACCTATCAGACGGAAAACTATGGCTACACCTTC. The V call is TRBV27, the J call TRBJ1-2; D unresolved. Trimming removed 7 bases from V and 2 bases from J, with 17 bases in between. Germline V CDR1 and CDR2: MNHEY, SMNVEV (reference sequence). The length of the CDR3 is 15 residues.

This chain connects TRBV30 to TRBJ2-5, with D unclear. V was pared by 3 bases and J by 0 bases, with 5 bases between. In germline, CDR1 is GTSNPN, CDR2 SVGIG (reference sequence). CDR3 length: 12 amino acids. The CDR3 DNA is TGTGCCTGGAGGAGGTACCAAGAGACCCAGTACTTC. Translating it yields CAWRRYQETQYF.

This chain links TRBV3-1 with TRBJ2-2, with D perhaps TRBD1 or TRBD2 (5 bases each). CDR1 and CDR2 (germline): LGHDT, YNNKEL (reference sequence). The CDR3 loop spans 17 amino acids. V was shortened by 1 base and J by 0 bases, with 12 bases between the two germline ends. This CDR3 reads CASSQGWGRTNTGELFF. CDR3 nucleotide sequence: TGTGCCAGCAGCCAAGGATGGGGACGTACGAACACCGGGGAGCTGTTTTTT.

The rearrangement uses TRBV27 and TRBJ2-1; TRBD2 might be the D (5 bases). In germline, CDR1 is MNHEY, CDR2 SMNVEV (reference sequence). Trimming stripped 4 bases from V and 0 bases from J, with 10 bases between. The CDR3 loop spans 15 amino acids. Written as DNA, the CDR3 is TGTGCCAGCAGTTCCGAAGGGAGCTCCTACAATGAGCAGTTCTTC. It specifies CASSSEGSSYNEQFF.

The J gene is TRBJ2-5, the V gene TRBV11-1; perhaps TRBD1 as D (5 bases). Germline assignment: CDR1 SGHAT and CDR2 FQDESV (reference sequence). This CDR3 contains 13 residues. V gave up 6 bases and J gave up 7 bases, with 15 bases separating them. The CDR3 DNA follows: TGTGCCAGCAGTTTTGGGGCCGTAGGGACCCAGTACTTC. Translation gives CASSFGAVGTQYF.

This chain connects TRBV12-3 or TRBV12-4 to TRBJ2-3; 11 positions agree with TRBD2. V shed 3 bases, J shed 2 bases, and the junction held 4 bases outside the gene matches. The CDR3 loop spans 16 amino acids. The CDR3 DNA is TGTGCCAGCAGTTTCACTAGCGGGGGCCCCACAGATACGCAGTATTTT. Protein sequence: CASSFTSGGPTDTQYF.

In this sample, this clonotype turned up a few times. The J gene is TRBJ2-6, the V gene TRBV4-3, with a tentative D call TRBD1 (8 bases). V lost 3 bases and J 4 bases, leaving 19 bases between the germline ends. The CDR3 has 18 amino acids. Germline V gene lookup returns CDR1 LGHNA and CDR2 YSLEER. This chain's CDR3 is CASSQETQGGRGANVLTF. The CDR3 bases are TGCGCCAGCAGCCAGGAAACACAGGGGGGGAGAGGGGCCAACGTCCTGACTTTC.

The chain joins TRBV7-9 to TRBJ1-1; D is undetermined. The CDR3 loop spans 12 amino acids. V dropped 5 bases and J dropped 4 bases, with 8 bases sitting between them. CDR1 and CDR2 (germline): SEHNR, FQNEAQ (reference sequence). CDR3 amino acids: CASSTVGTEAFF. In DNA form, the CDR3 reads TGTGCCAGCAGCACGGTAGGCACTGAAGCTTTCTTT. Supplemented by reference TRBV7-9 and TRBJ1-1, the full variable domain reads DTGVSQNPRHKITKRGQNVTFRCDPISEHNRLYWYRQTLGQGPEFLTYFQNEAQLEKSRLLSDRFSAERPKGSFSTLEIQRTEQGDSAMYLCASSTVGTEAFFGQGTRLTVV.

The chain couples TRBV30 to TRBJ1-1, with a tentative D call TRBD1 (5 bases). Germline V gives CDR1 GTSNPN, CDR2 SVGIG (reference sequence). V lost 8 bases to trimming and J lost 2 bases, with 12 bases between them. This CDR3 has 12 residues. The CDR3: CAGRQKNTEAFF. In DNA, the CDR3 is TGTGCCGGCAGACAGAAAAACACTGAAGCTTTCTTT.

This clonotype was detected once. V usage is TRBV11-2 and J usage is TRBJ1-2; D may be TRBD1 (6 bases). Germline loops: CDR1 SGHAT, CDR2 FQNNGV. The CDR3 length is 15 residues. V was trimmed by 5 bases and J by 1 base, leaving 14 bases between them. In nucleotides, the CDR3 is TGTGCCAGCAGCCCAAGACAGGAATTTAACTATGGCTACACCTTC. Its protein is CASSPRQEFNYGYTF.

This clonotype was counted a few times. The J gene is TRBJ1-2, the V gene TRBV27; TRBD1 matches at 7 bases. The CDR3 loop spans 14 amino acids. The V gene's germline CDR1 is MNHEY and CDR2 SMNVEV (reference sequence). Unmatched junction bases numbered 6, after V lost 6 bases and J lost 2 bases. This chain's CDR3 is CASRRQGSNYGYTF. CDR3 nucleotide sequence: TGTGCCAGCAGACGACAGGGTAGCAACTATGGCTACACCTTC.

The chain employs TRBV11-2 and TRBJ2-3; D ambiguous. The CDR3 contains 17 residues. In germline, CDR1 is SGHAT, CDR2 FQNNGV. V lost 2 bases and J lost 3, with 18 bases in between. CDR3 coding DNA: TGTGCCAGCAGCTTACTCACCTCCAAATTAGGGACAGATACGCAGTATTTT. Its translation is CASSLLTSKLGTDTQYF.

Here the CDR3 reads CASRDTGSASYEQYF. The DNA of the CDR3 is TGTGCCAGCAGGGACACAGGGTCGGCGTCTTACGAGCAGTACTTC. The V and J genes are TRBV6-2 or TRBV6-3 and TRBJ2-7; possibly TRBD1 for D (6 bases). Trimming cost V 6 bases and J 4 bases, with 19 bases left between them. Germline loops: CDR1 MNHEY, CDR2 SVGEGT. CDR3 length equals 15 residues.

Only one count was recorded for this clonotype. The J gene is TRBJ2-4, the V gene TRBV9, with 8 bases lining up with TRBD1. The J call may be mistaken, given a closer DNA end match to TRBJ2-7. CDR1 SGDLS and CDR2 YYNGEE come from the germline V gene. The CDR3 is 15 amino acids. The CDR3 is CASSAGAGGVYEQYF. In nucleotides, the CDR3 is TGTGCCAGCAGCGCCGGGGCAGGGGGCGTTTACGAGCAGTACTTC.

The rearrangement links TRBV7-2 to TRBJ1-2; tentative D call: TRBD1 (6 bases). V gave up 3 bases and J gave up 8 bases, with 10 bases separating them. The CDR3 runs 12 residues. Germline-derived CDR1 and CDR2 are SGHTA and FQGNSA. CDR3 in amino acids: CASSFGQTGYTF. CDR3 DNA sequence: TGTGCCAGCAGCTTTGGACAGACGGGCTACACCTTC. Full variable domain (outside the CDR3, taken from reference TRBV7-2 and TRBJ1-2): GAGVSQSPSNKVTEKGKDVELRCDPISGHTALYWYRQSLGQGLEFLIYFQGNSAPDKSGLPSDRFSAERTGGSVSTLTIQRTQQEDSAVYLCASSFGQTGYTFGSGTRLTVV.

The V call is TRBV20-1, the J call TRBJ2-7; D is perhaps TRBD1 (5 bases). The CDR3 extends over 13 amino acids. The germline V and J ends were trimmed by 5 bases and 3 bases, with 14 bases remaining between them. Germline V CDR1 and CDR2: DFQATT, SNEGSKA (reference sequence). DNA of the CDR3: TGCAGTGCTCTAGACCAGGGCAGCTACGAGCAGTACTTC. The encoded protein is CSALDQGSYEQYF.

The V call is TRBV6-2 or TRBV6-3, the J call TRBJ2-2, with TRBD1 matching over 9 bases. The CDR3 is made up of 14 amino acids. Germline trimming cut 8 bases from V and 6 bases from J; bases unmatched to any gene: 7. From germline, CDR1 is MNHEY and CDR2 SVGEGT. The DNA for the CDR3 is TGTGCCAGCCACCGGACAGGGGTGGCCGGGGAGCTGTTTTTT. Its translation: CASHRTGVAGELFF.